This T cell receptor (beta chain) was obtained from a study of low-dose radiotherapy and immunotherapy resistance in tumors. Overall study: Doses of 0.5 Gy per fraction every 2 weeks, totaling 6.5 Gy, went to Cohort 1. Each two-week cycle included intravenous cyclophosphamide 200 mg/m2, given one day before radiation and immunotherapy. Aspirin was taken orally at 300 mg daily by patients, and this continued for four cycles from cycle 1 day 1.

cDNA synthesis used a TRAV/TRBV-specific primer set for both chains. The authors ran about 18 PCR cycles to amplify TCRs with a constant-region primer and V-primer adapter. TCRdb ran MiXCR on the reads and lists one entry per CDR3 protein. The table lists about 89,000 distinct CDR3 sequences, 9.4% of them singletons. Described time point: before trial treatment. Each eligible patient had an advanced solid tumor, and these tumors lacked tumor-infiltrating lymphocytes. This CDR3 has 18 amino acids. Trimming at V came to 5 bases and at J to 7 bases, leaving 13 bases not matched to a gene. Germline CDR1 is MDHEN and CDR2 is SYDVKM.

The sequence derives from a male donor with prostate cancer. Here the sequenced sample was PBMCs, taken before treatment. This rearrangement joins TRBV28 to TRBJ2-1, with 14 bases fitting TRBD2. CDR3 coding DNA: TGTGCCAGCAGTGTCTCCGGGACTAGCGGGAGCCACGGGAATGAGCAGTTCTTC. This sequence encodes CASSVSGTSGSHGNEQFF.